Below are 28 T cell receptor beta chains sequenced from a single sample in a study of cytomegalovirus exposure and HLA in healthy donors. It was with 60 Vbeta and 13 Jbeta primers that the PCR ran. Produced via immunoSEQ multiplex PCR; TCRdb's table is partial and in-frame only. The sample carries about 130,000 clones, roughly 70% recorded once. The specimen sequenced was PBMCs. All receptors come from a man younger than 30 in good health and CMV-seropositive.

This CDR3 reads CASSRLISGDSYNEQFF. As DNA, the CDR3 is TGTGCCAGCAGCCGCCTAATCAGCGGGGACTCCTACAATGAGCAGTTCTTC. The J gene is TRBJ2-1, the V gene TRBV7-8; 7 bases map to TRBD2. The CDR3 runs 17 residues. V dropped 5 bases and J dropped 0; count of bases not matched to a gene: 10. Germline V gene lookup returns CDR1 SGHVS and CDR2 FQNEAQ. The full variable domain, its missing parts supplied by reference TRBV7-8 and TRBJ2-1, is GAGVSQSPRYKVAKRGQDVALRCDPISGHVSLFWYQQALGQGPEFLTYFQNEAQLDKSGLPSDRFFAERPEGSVSTLKIQRTQQEDSAVYLCASSRLISGDSYNEQFFGPGTRLTVL.

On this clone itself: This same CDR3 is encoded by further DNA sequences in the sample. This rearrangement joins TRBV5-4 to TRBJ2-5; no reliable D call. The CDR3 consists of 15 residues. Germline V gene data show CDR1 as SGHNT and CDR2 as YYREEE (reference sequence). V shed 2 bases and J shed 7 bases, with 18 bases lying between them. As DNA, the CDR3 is TGTGCCAGCAGCTTCGGCGGAGCCGAACCCATGACCCAGTACTTC. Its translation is CASSFGGAEPMTQYF.

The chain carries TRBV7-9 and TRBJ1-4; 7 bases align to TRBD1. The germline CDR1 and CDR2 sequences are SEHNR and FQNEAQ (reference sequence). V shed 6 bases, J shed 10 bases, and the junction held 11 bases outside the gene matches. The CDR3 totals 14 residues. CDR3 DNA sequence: TGTGCCAGCAGTTACAGGGGCCGCGAGGGAAAACTGTTTTTT. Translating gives CASSYRGREGKLFF.

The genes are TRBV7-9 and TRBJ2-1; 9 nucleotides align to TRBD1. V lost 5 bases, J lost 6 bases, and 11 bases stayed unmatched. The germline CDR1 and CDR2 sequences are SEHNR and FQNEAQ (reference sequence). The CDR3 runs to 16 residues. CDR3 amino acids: CASSPGRDRVANEQFF. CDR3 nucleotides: TGTGCCAGCAGCCCCGGTCGGGACAGGGTCGCCAATGAGCAGTTCTTC.

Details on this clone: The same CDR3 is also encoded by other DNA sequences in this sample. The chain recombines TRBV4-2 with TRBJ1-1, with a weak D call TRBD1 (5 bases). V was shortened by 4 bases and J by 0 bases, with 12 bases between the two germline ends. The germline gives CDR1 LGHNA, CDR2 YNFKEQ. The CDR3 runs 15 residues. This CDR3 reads CASSRSLGVNTEAFF. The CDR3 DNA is TGTGCCAGCAGCCGGTCTCTAGGGGTGAACACTGAAGCTTTCTTT.

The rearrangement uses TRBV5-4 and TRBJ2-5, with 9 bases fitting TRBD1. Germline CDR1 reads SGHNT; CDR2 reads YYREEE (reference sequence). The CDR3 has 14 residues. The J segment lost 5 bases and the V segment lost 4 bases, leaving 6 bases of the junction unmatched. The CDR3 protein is CASSAGTGRETQYF. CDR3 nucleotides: TGTGCCAGCAGCGCCGGGACAGGGAGGGAGACCCAGTACTTC.

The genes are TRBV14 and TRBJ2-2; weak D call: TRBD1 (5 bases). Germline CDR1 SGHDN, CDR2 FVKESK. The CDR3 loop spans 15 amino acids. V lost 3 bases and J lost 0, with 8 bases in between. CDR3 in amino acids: CASSHDSSNTGELFF. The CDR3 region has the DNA TGTGCCAGCAGCCACGACAGCTCGAACACCGGGGAGCTGTTTTTT.

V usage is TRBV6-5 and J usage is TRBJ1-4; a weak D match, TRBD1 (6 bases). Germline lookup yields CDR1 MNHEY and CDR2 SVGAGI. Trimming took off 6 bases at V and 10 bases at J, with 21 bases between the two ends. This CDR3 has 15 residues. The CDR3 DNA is TGTGCCAGCAGGACCACCCAGGGGACTACAGGAAAACTGTTTTTT. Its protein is CASRTTQGTTGKLFF.

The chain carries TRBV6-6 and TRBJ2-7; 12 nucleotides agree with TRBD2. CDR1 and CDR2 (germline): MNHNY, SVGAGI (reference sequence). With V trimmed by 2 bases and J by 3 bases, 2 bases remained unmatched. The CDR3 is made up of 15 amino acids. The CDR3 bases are TGTGCCAGCAGTTACCTGACTAGCGGGAGCTACGAGCAGTACGTC. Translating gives CASSYLTSGSYEQYV.

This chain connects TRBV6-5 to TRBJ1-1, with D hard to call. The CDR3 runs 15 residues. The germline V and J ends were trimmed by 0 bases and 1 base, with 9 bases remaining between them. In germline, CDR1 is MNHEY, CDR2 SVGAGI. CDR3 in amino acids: CASSYSGVGNTEAFF. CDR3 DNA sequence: TGTGCCAGCAGTTACTCCGGAGTAGGGAACACTGAAGCTTTCTTT.

The CDR3 loop reads CASSSGGYNEKLFF. The DNA for the CDR3 is TGTGCCAGCAGCAGCGGGGGTTATAATGAAAAACTGTTTTTT. V usage is TRBV5-6 and J usage is TRBJ1-4; D perhaps matches TRBD1 (5 bases). CDR1 and CDR2 (germline): SGHDT, YYEEEE. The CDR3 runs 14 residues. V was trimmed by 4 bases and J by 4 bases, leaving 11 bases between them.

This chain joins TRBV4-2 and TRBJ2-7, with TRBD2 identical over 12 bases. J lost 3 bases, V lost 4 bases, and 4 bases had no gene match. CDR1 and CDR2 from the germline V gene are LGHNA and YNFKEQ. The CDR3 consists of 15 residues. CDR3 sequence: CASSLGLAGSYEQYF. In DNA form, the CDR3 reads TGTGCCAGCAGCCTCGGACTAGCGGGAAGCTACGAGCAGTACTTC.

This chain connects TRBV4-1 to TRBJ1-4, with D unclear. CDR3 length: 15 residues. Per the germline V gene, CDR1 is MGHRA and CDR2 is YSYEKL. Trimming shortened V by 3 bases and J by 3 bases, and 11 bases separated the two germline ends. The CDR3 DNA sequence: TGCGCCAGCAGCCAGGGGAGCCGGGCTAATGAAAAACTGTTTTTT. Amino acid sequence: CASSQGSRANEKLFF.

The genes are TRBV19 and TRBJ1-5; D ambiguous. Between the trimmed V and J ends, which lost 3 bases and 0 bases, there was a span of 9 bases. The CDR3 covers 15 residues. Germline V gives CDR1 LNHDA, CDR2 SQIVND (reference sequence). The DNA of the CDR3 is TGTGCCAGTAGTATTCGGGGTCATAGCAATCAGCCCCAGCATTTT. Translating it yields CASSIRGHSNQPQHF.

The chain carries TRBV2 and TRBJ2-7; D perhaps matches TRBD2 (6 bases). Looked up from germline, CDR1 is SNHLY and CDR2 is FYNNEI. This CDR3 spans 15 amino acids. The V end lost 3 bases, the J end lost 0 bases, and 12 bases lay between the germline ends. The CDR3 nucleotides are TGTGCCAGCAGTGAGATGCGGGGCTTCTCCTACGAGCAGTACTTC. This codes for CASSEMRGFSYEQYF. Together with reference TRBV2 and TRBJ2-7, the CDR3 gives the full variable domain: EPEVTQTPSHQVTQMGQEVILRCVPISNHLYFYWYRQILGQKVEFLVSFYNNEISEKSEIFDDQFSVERPDGSNFTLKIRSTKLEDSAMYFCASSEMRGFSYEQYFGPGTRLTVT.

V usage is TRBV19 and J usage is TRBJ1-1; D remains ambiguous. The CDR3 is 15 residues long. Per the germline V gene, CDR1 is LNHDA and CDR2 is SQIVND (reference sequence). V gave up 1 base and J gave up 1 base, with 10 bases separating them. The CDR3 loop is CASSIVAGANTEAFF. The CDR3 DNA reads TGTGCCAGTAGTATAGTGGCAGGCGCGAACACTGAAGCTTTCTTT. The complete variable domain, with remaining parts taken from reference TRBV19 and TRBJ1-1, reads DGGITQSPKYLFRKEGQNVTLSCEQNLNHDAMYWYRQDPGQGLRLIYYSQIVNDFQKGDIAEGYSVSREKKESFPLTVTSAQKNPTAFYLCASSIVAGANTEAFFGQGTRLTVV.

The CDR3 here is CASSPGLAPTGETQYF. CDR3 sequence (DNA): TGTGCCAGCAGCCCGGGACTAGCGCCAACTGGAGAGACCCAGTACTTC. V usage is TRBV5-4 and J usage is TRBJ2-5, with 10 bases aligning to TRBD2. V lost 4 bases to trimming and J lost 4 bases; unmatched junction nucleotides: 10. The CDR3 loop spans 16 amino acids. Germline values: CDR1 SGHNT, CDR2 YYREEE (reference sequence).

CDR3 bases: TGTGCCAGCAGCTTAGGGGTAGCGGGAGTCTTTGAGCAGTTCTTC. It is translated as CASSLGVAGVFEQFF. The V call is TRBV7-3, the J call TRBJ2-1; 9 bases are shared with TRBD2. The junction had 8 bases not matched to a gene; V was cut back by 2 bases and J by 9 bases. Germline V gene data show CDR1 as SGHTA and CDR2 as FQGTGA. This CDR3 is built from 15 residues.

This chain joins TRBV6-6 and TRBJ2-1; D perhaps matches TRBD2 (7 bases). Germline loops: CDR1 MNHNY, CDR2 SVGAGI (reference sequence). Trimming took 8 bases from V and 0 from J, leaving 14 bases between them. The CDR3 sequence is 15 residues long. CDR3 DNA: TGTGCCAGCGAAGGGGGAGGGGGCTCCTACAATGAGCAGTTCTTC. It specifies CASEGGGGSYNEQFF.

The CDR3 is CACSANTEAFF. In DNA form, the CDR3 reads TGTGCCTGTAGCGCGAACACTGAAGCTTTCTTT. This rearrangement joins TRBV30 to TRBJ1-1; the D is unclear. This CDR3 has 11 amino acids. Trimming pared 6 bases from V and 1 base from J, leaving 6 bases between. The germline gives CDR1 GTSNPN, CDR2 SVGIG (reference sequence).

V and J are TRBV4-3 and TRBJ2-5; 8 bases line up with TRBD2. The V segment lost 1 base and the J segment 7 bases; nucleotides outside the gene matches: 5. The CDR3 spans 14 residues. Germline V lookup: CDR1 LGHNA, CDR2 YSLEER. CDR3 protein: CASSQGREGGTQYF. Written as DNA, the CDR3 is TGCGCCAGCAGCCAAGGCCGGGAGGGTGGGACCCAGTACTTC.

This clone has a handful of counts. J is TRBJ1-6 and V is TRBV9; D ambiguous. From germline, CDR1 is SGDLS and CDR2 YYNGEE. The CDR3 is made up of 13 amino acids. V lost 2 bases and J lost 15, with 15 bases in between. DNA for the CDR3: TGTGCCAGCAGCGTTTCCCCGGGGAATGACCTCCACTTT. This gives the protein CASSVSPGNDLHF.

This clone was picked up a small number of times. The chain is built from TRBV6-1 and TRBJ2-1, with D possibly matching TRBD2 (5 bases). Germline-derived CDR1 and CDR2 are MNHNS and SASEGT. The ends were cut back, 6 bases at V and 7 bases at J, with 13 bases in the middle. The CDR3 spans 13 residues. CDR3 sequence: CASRTNGVNEQFF. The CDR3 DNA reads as TGTGCCAGCAGGACCAACGGGGTAAATGAGCAGTTCTTC.

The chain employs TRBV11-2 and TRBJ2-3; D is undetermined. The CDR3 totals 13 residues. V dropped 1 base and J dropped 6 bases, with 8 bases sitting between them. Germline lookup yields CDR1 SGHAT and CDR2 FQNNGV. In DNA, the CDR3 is TGTGCCAGCAGCTTAGTTGGAGCGGATACGCAGTATTTT. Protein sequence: CASSLVGADTQYF.

The CDR3 bases are TGTGCCAGCAGCTTAAATCCCATACTAGCAGCTAACTATGGCTACACCTTC. This gives the protein CASSLNPILAANYGYTF. The chain joins TRBV7-9 to TRBJ1-2; D is uncertain. The ends were cut back, 2 bases at V and 0 bases at J, with 16 bases in the middle. CDR1 is SEHNR, CDR2 FQNEAQ, per germline (reference sequence). The CDR3 sequence is 17 residues long.

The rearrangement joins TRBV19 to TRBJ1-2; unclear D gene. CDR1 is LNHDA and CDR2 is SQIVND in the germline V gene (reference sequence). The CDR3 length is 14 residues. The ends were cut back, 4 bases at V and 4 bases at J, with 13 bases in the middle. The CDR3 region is CASSKEGRGYGYTF. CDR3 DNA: TGTGCCAGTAGTAAAGAAGGTCGGGGCTATGGCTACACCTTC.

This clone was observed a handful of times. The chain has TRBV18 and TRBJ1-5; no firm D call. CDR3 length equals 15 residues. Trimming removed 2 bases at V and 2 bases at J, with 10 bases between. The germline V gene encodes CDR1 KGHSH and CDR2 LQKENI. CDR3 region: CASSPSSGGNQPQHF. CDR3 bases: TGTGCCAGCTCACCATCGTCCGGGGGCAATCAGCCCCAGCATTTT.

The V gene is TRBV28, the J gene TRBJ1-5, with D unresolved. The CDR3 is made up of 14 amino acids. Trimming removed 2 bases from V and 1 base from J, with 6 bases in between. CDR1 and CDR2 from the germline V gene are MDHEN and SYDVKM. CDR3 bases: TGTGCCAGCAGTTTACCCGGGAGCAATCAGCCCCAGCATTTT. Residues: CASSLPGSNQPQHF.